These 9 T cell receptor beta chains came from one sample sequenced in a study of cytomegalovirus exposure and HLA in healthy donors. Amplification used 60 Vbeta primers and 13 Jbeta primers. Only in-frame clones appear in the TCRdb table, and some are missing; sequencing was by immunoSEQ multiplex PCR. The data contain tens of thousands of clones, more than 75% of them singletons. Sequencing used PBMCs. The source of these receptors is a man between 18 and 35 years old in good health and CMV-seropositive.

The rearrangement links TRBV30 to TRBJ1-1; D remains ambiguous. This CDR3 is 12 amino acids long. The germline V and J ends were trimmed by 4 bases and 0 bases, with 6 bases remaining between them. Germline loops: CDR1 GTSNPN, CDR2 SVGIG (reference sequence). The CDR3 bases are TGTGCCTGGATTGACATGAACACTGAAGCTTTCTTT. Encoded protein: CAWIDMNTEAFF.

The V gene is TRBV30, the J gene TRBJ1-4, with 8 bases aligning to TRBD1. V lost 2 bases to trimming and J lost 8 bases; unmatched junction nucleotides: 7. The CDR3 has 14 amino acids. The germline gives CDR1 GTSNPN, CDR2 SVGIG (reference sequence). As DNA, the CDR3 is TGTGCCTGGAGTTTCGGGACAGGTACCGAAAAACTGTTTTTT. Encoded protein: CAWSFGTGTEKLFF.

Concerning this clone: This same CDR3 is encoded by further DNA sequences in the sample. This chain joins TRBV9 and TRBJ1-1; D remains ambiguous. This CDR3 spans 13 amino acids. The V end was cut by 3 bases, the J end by 0 bases, with 6 bases between. Germline V gives CDR1 SGDLS, CDR2 YYNGEE. The CDR3 nucleotides read TGTGCCAGCAGCGCCGGGGTGAACACTGAAGCTTTCTTT. Protein: CASSAGVNTEAFF. The full variable domain, in which reference TRBV9 and TRBJ1-1 provide the parts outside the CDR3, is DSGVTQTPKHLITATGQRVTLRCSPRSGDLSVYWYQQSLDQGLQFLIQYYNGEERAKGNILERFSAQQFPDLHSELNLSSLELGDSALYFCASSAGVNTEAFFGQGTRLTVV.

This clone was counted only a few times. The chain combines TRBV13 with TRBJ2-1, with 16 bases identical to TRBD2. The CDR3 sequence is 19 residues long. CDR1 is PRHDT and CDR2 is FYEKMQ in the germline V gene (reference sequence). V dropped 3 bases and J dropped 5; count of bases not matched to a gene: 10. The CDR3 spells CASSFGGLAGGPYDNEQFF. As DNA, the CDR3 is TGTGCCAGCAGCTTTGGGGGACTAGCGGGAGGGCCATACGACAATGAGCAGTTCTTC. The full variable domain, its missing parts supplied by reference TRBV13 and TRBJ2-1, is AAGVIQSPRHLIKEKRETATLKCYPIPRHDTVYWYQQGPGQDPQFLISFYEKMQSDKGSIPDRFSAQQFSDYHSELNMSSLELGDSALYFCASSFGGLAGGPYDNEQFFGPGTRLTVL.

In its sample, this clone was seen once. V and J are TRBV30 and TRBJ2-3; 10 nucleotides line up with TRBD2. CDR3 length: 16 amino acids. Germline CDR1 and CDR2: GTSNPN and SVGIG (reference sequence). V lost 0 bases to trimming and J lost 4 bases; unmatched junction nucleotides: 7. The CDR3 protein is CAWSVGSGGGSDTQYF. Here the CDR3 DNA reads TGTGCCTGGAGTGTGGGGAGCGGGGGGGGCTCAGATACGCAGTATTTT.

The gene calls are TRBV6-5 and TRBJ1-2; 7 bases match TRBD1. This CDR3 is 15 amino acids long. CDR1 and CDR2 (germline): MNHEY, SVGAGI. V was clipped by 5 bases and J by 3 bases; unmatched bases: 9. The CDR3 is CASSKDQQGYYGYTF. The CDR3, as DNA: TGTGCCAGCAGTAAAGACCAACAGGGGTACTATGGCTACACCTTC.

This clone has only one observation. The genes are TRBV7-9 and TRBJ1-1; D not resolved. The germline gives CDR1 SEHNR, CDR2 FQNEAQ (reference sequence). The CDR3 consists of 13 residues. V was cut by 7 bases and J by 6 bases, with 15 bases left in between. The CDR3 bases are TGTGCCAGCACCTTTGGGGAGGCCGCTGAAGCTTTCTTT. Amino acids: CASTFGEAAEAFF.

This clone has at least ten counts. The CDR3 DNA reads as TGTGCCAGCAGCCCCGGGACTACCGTTCAGTACTTC. Protein: CASSPGTTVQYF. The chain recombines TRBV6-5 with TRBJ2-4, with 7 bases identical to TRBD2. This CDR3 is 12 amino acids long. Germline-derived CDR1 and CDR2 are MNHEY and SVGAGI. After removal of 6 bases from V and 11 bases from J, the junction contained 7 bases not matched to a gene.

The rearrangement links TRBV5-1 to TRBJ2-1; weak D call: TRBD2 (5 bases). Trimming took 3 bases from V and 4 from J, leaving 5 bases between them. CDR1 is SGHRS, CDR2 YFSETQ, per germline. The length of the CDR3 is 12 residues. The CDR3 DNA reads TGCGCCAGCAGCTCGGGATACAATGAGCAGTTCTTC. This translates into CASSSGYNEQFF. Variable domain in full (rest from reference TRBV5-1 and TRBJ2-1): KAGVTQTPRYLIKTRGQQVTLSCSPISGHRSVSWYQQTPGQGLQFLFEYFSETQRNKGNFPGRFSGRQFSNSRSEMNVSTLELGDSALYLCASSSGYNEQFFGPGTRLTVL.